These 21 T cell receptor beta chains were all obtained from the same sample, sequenced in a study of cytomegalovirus exposure and HLA in healthy donors. The PCR had 60 Vbeta and 13 Jbeta primers. Libraries were prepared by immunoSEQ multiplex PCR; TCRdb keeps only in-frame clonotypes and omits some of them. Of about 120,000 clones listed, around 76% are singletons. Sequenced input: PBMCs. The receptors come from a middle-aged woman in good health and CMV-seropositive.

The chain couples TRBV10-2 to TRBJ2-3, with D unresolved. The V gene lost 2 bases and the J gene lost 2 bases, with 8 bases spanning the gap. CDR1 WSHSY and CDR2 SAAADI come from the germline V gene. This CDR3 has 14 residues. CDR3 coding DNA: TGCGCCAGCAGTGAGGATCACTTCACAGATACGCAGTATTTT. The encoded protein is CASSEDHFTDTQYF.

The chain is built from TRBV2 and TRBJ2-5; 13 bases map to TRBD2. Germline CDR1 SNHLY, CDR2 FYNNEI. V was clipped by 6 bases and J by 4 bases; unmatched bases: 8. The length of the CDR3 is 16 residues. CDR3 in DNA: TGTGCCAGCAGCCTTTTCACTAGCGGGGGGGGAGAGACCCAGTACTTC. Its translation is CASSLFTSGGGETQYF. The full variable domain, in which reference TRBV2 and TRBJ2-5 provide the parts outside the CDR3, is EPEVTQTPSHQVTQMGQEVILRCVPISNHLYFYWYRQILGQKVEFLVSFYNNEISEKSEIFDDQFSVERPDGSNFTLKIRSTKLEDSAMYFCASSLFTSGGGETQYFGPGTRLLVL.

This sequence joins TRBV19 and TRBJ1-6; 8 nucleotides line up with TRBD1. Germline CDR1 reads LNHDA; CDR2 reads SQIVND (reference sequence). J was trimmed by 0 bases and V by 2 bases; bases with no gene match: 9. The CDR3 extends over 19 amino acids. CDR3 sequence (DNA): TGTGCCAGTAGTATACGGTCAGGGGGCACCAGCTCCTATAATTCACCCCTCCACTTT. It encodes CASSIRSGGTSSYNSPLHF.

V and J are TRBV5-1 and TRBJ2-2; 11 nucleotides match TRBD1. The CDR3 covers 16 residues. From germline, CDR1 is SGHRS and CDR2 YFSETQ. V was clipped by 0 bases and J by 5 bases; unmatched bases: 3. In DNA, the CDR3 is TGCGCCAGCAGCTTGGAGGGGACAGGGGGTACCGGGGAGCTGTTTTTT. This sequence encodes CASSLEGTGGTGELFF. The whole variable domain, filled in from reference TRBV5-1 and TRBJ2-2, reads KAGVTQTPRYLIKTRGQQVTLSCSPISGHRSVSWYQQTPGQGLQFLFEYFSETQRNKGNFPGRFSGRQFSNSRSEMNVSTLELGDSALYLCASSLEGTGGTGELFFGEGSRLTVL.

The chain has TRBV10-1 and TRBJ2-3; 7 nucleotides align to TRBD2. The CDR3 is 16 amino acids. With V trimmed by 5 bases and J by 0 bases, 8 bases remained unmatched. Looked up from germline, CDR1 is WNHNN and CDR2 is SYGVQD (reference sequence). CDR3 residues: CASSSLGGGSTDTQYF. The DNA of the CDR3 is TGCGCCAGCAGTTCTCTTGGCGGGGGAAGCACAGATACGCAGTATTTT.

This chain uses TRBV29-1 with TRBJ2-3; possible D gene TRBD2, 5 bases. CDR3 length: 14 amino acids. CDR1 and CDR2 (germline): SQVTM, ANQGSEA. The V end lost 3 bases, the J end lost 3 bases, and 13 bases lay between the germline ends. The CDR3 is CSVDARATTDTQYF. CDR3 bases: TGCAGCGTTGACGCGAGGGCCACAACAGATACGCAGTATTTT.

The chain uses TRBV6-4 and TRBJ1-5, with a possible D match to TRBD1 (5 bases). V was trimmed by 4 bases and J by 4 bases, leaving 11 bases between them. Germline V gene sequence: CDR1 MRHNA, CDR2 SNTAGT. The CDR3 is 14 amino acids. The CDR3 spells CASSASGGNQPQHF. The CDR3, as DNA: TGTGCCAGCAGTGCATCCGGGGGGAATCAGCCCCAGCATTTT.

This clone was detected once. The same CDR3 is also encoded by other DNA sequences in this sample. V gene TRBV27 combines with J gene TRBJ1-5; TRBD1 might be the D (5 bases). The V end was cut by 0 bases, the J end by 1 base, with 7 bases between. Germline V gene lookup returns CDR1 MNHEY and CDR2 SMNVEV (reference sequence). The CDR3 totals 15 residues. CDR3 in amino acids: CASSLSRGSNQPQHF. CDR3 in DNA: TGTGCCAGCAGTTTATCTCGGGGGAGCAATCAGCCCCAGCATTTT.

This rearrangement joins TRBV11-1 to TRBJ2-7, with 7 positions matching TRBD1. CDR3 length: 15 residues. V trimming: 0 bases; J trimming: 3 bases; junction bases outside the gene matches: 5. Germline CDR1 reads SGHAT; CDR2 reads FQDESV (reference sequence). The CDR3 bases are TGTGCCAGCAGCTTAGCTCTGACAGGGAGCTACGAGCAGTACTTC. Amino acid sequence: CASSLALTGSYEQYF.

The gene calls are TRBV6-1 and TRBJ1-3, with D hard to call. Germline values: CDR1 MNHNS, CDR2 SASEGT. CDR3 length equals 13 residues. Trimming took 11 bases from V and 2 from J, leaving 13 bases between them. CDR3 DNA sequence: TGTGCCGCCGTCCGGGTCGCTGGAAACACCATATATTTT. Translated: CAAVRVAGNTIYF.

CDR3 protein: CASSTDRSSYEQYF. Here the CDR3 DNA reads TGTGCCAGCAGCACCGACAGGAGCTCCTACGAGCAGTACTTC. This chain uses TRBV27 with TRBJ2-7; maybe TRBD1 (6 bases). The CDR3 is 14 amino acids. V was trimmed by 6 bases and J by 0 bases, leaving 12 bases between them. The germline gives CDR1 MNHEY, CDR2 SMNVEV (reference sequence).

The CDR3 DNA reads TGTGCCTGGGCGACAGGGAGGTCCTACAATGAGCAGTTCTTC. This codes for CAWATGRSYNEQFF. The V gene is TRBV30, the J gene TRBJ2-1; tentatively, D is TRBD1 (7 bases). This CDR3 contains 14 residues. CDR1 is GTSNPN and CDR2 is SVGIG in the germline V gene (reference sequence). V shed 5 bases and J shed 1 base, with 12 bases lying between them.

The V gene is TRBV25-1, the J gene TRBJ1-4; D may be TRBD1 (6 bases). V shed 4 bases and J shed 5 bases, with 14 bases lying between them. The CDR3 contains 15 residues. Germline V gene data show CDR1 as MGHDK and CDR2 as SYGVNS. DNA of the CDR3: TGTGCCAGCAGTGCGCCACAGGGCCGAAATGAAAAACTGTTTTTT. Translation: CASSAPQGRNEKLFF.

J is TRBJ2-3 and V is TRBV27; D is perhaps TRBD1 (5 bases). Trimming stripped 2 bases from V and 4 bases from J, with 10 bases between. CDR3 size: 14 residues. Germline V gene sequence: CDR1 MNHEY, CDR2 SMNVEV (reference sequence). CDR3 loop: CASSLDRGPDTQYF. Here the CDR3 DNA reads TGTGCCAGCAGTTTAGATAGGGGTCCAGATACGCAGTATTTT.

The rearrangement joins TRBV30 to TRBJ2-7; 9 bases match TRBD1. After removal of 2 bases from V and 5 bases from J, the junction contained 4 bases not matched to a gene. Per the germline V gene, CDR1 is GTSNPN and CDR2 is SVGIG (reference sequence). This CDR3 is built from 13 residues. The CDR3 loop is CAWSSWDRDEQYF. DNA for the CDR3: TGTGCCTGGAGTAGCTGGGACAGGGACGAGCAGTACTTC.

The V and J genes are TRBV6-5 and TRBJ1-2, with D possibly matching TRBD1 (5 bases). Per germline, CDR1 MNHEY and CDR2 SVGAGI. Deletions cut 4 bases from V and 6 bases from J, with 6 bases between. The CDR3 runs to 11 residues. CDR3: CASSWGDGYTF. The DNA of the CDR3 is TGTGCCAGCAGTTGGGGGGATGGCTACACCTTC.

The genes are TRBV10-3 and TRBJ1-6; D not resolved. In germline, CDR1 is ENHRY, CDR2 SYGVKD. Trimming removed 0 bases at V and 7 bases at J, with 7 bases between. There are 14 residues in the CDR3. The CDR3 loop is CAISESKANSPLHF. The CDR3 nucleotides read TGTGCCATCAGTGAGTCAAAAGCCAATTCACCCCTCCACTTT.

The chain recombines TRBV7-9 with TRBJ1-6, with no clear D. The length of the CDR3 is 14 residues. Trimming cost V 2 bases and J 6 bases, with 8 bases left between them. Germline V gene sequence: CDR1 SEHNR, CDR2 FQNEAQ (reference sequence). In DNA form, the CDR3 reads TGTGCCAGCAGCTTAAGGGAGGCTAATTCACCCCTCCACTTT. Translated, it gives CASSLREANSPLHF.

The CDR3 reads CASSFGRGETQYF. The CDR3 nucleotides are TGTGCCAGCAGCTTTGGACGAGGGGAGACCCAGTACTTC. The gene calls are TRBV6-5 and TRBJ2-5; a possible D gene is TRBD2 (5 bases). The CDR3 loop spans 13 amino acids. Deletions cut 6 bases from V and 5 bases from J, with 13 bases between. CDR1 is MNHEY, CDR2 SVGAGI, per germline.

This clone was counted a few times. V is TRBV18 and J is TRBJ2-7, with 10 bases matching TRBD2. With 5 bases clipped from V and 2 bases from J, the junction kept 3 bases outside the gene matches. CDR1 is KGHSH and CDR2 is LQKENI in the germline V gene. The CDR3 runs 14 residues. The CDR3 DNA follows: TGTGCCAGCTCATCTACTAGCGGGACCTACGAGCAGTACTTC. It translates to CASSSTSGTYEQYF.

This sequence joins TRBV30 and TRBJ1-1; weak D call: TRBD1 (5 bases). CDR1 is GTSNPN and CDR2 is SVGIG in the germline V gene (reference sequence). The CDR3 is 20 residues long. Between the trimmed V and J ends, which lost 2 bases and 1 base, there was a span of 29 bases. The CDR3 is CAWSPFREWLGVPRNTEAFF. The CDR3 DNA reads TGTGCCTGGAGTCCCTTCAGGGAATGGCTTGGTGTACCTCGGAACACTGAAGCTTTCTTT.